This TCR beta chain was profiled in a study of shared clonotypes between healthy human individuals. Worth noting for this clone: Its antigen is not identified.

Assay execution took place at the deep level. Genomic DNA (from each subset) was split evenly across several immunoSEQ plates. This table comes from immunoSEQ multiplex PCR, and its TCRdb copy is limited to in-frame clones, with some not included. The sample has some 500,000 clones, about 96% seen once. The CDR3 runs 14 residues. The ends were cut back, 3 bases at V and 1 base at J, with 4 bases in the middle. CDR1 MDHEN and CDR2 SYDVKM come from the germline V gene. General study points: Generation of non-shared clonotypes was less probable than generation of clonotypes shared by all four donors.

This receptor was obtained from a woman aged 25-40 years in good health. Sequenced: naive CD4+ T cells sorted from blood. Subset here: CD45RA+ positively selected. V is TRBV28 and J is TRBJ2-6; D gene unclear. DNA for the CDR3: TGTGCCAGCAGTTTCCCTTCTGGGGCCAACGTCCTGACTTTC. Protein sequence: CASSFPSGANVLTF.